These 31 T cell receptor beta chains share one sample of origin, sequenced in a study of blood T cell repertoires in COVID-19 (dated by TCRdb to 2020 to 2021). To prepare the library, the immunoSEQ multiplex PCR assay was applied. This immuneACCESS table, as held by TCRdb, lists in-frame sequences with V and J called but not all clones. Of the missing ones, under half trace to an unresolved V gene in checked studies; the others have no known cause. The sample includes 270,000 or so clones, with nearly 90% observed a single time. The top ten clones comprise around 2.3% of the sample. Sequencing was performed on peripheral blood. The receptors derive from a woman aged 55-70 years with COVID-19, enrolled during active disease.

This rearrangement joins TRBV6-5 to TRBJ1-2; 9 bases map to TRBD1. This CDR3 region has 13 residues. Unmatched junction bases numbered 4, after V lost 6 bases and J lost 5 bases. The germline V gene encodes CDR1 MNHEY and CDR2 SVGAGI. The CDR3: CASRTGGPYGYTF. CDR3 in DNA: TGTGCCAGCAGGACAGGGGGACCTTATGGCTACACCTTC.

V is TRBV6-1 and J is TRBJ1-1, with a possible D match to TRBD1 (5 bases). Trimming left V 2 bases short and J 0 bases short, with 10 bases between. Per the germline V gene, CDR1 is MNHNS and CDR2 is SASEGT. This CDR3 has 15 amino acids. The CDR3 DNA sequence: TGTGCCAGCAGTGAAATGGGGGGGGTGAACACTGAAGCTTTCTTT. It yields the protein CASSEMGGVNTEAFF.

The chain couples TRBV18 to TRBJ1-2; D is possibly TRBD1 (6 bases). Germline CDR1 is KGHSH and CDR2 is LQKENI. The V end lost 3 bases, the J end lost 6 bases, and 23 bases lay between the germline ends. The CDR3 consists of 17 residues. For the CDR3, the DNA is TGTGCCAGCTCACCGAACCGCGGACACAGGGAGGGGAATGGCTACACCTTC. Protein: CASSPNRGHREGNGYTF.

The chain couples TRBV19 to TRBJ1-1, with 7 bases fitting TRBD1. V lost 5 bases and J lost 4; bases outside the gene matches: 7. Germline lookup yields CDR1 LNHDA and CDR2 SQIVND (reference sequence). The CDR3 has 14 residues. This CDR3 is CASSWGNRGTEAFF. In nucleotides, the CDR3 is TGTGCCAGTAGTTGGGGAAACAGGGGCACTGAAGCTTTCTTT.

V usage is TRBV4-2 and J usage is TRBJ2-3, with D perhaps TRBD2 (6 bases). Trimming shortened V by 0 bases and J by 0 bases, and 10 bases separated the two germline ends. This CDR3 comprises 16 residues. The germline gives CDR1 LGHNA, CDR2 YNFKEQ. The CDR3 DNA follows: TGTGCCAGCAGCCAAGAACTAGCCGGTAGCACAGATACGCAGTATTTT. This encodes CASSQELAGSTDTQYF.

V is TRBV27 and J is TRBJ2-5; tentatively, D is TRBD2 (6 bases). V lost 1 base to trimming and J lost 3 bases, with 15 bases between them. Germline V gene sequence: CDR1 MNHEY, CDR2 SMNVEV (reference sequence). The CDR3 runs to 16 residues. CDR3 in amino acids: CASSLYSTGVEETQYF. In DNA, the CDR3 is TGTGCCAGCAGTTTATATTCTACGGGGGTGGAAGAGACCCAGTACTTC.

This clone appeared once. This rearrangement joins TRBV7-6 to TRBJ2-2; tentatively, D is TRBD2 (6 bases). Trimming took off 5 bases at V and 5 bases at J, with 15 bases between the two ends. In germline, CDR1 is SGHVS, CDR2 FNYEAQ. The CDR3 extends over 15 amino acids. The CDR3 DNA follows: TGTGCCAGCAGCCCGGGACTCGACGGGACCGGGGAGCTGTTTTTT. This codes for CASSPGLDGTGELFF. Variable domain in full (rest from reference TRBV7-6 and TRBJ2-2): GAGVSQSPRYKVTKRGQDVALRCDPISGHVSLYWYRQALGQGPEFLTYFNYEAQQDKSGLPNDRFSAERPEGSISTLTIQRTEQRDSAMYRCASSPGLDGTGELFFGEGSRLTVL.

The genes are TRBV19 and TRBJ2-1; D is uncertain. V gave up 4 bases and J gave up 8 bases, with 6 bases separating them. Germline-derived CDR1 and CDR2 are LNHDA and SQIVND (reference sequence). The CDR3 has 11 amino acids. The CDR3 DNA is TGTGCCAGTAGTAGGTGGCATGAGCAGTTCTTC. Amino acid sequence: CASSRWHEQFF.

The V and J genes are TRBV7-2 and TRBJ1-5, with TRBD1 matching 7 bases. Germline-derived CDR1 and CDR2 are SGHTA and FQGNSA. V shed 1 base and J 0 bases; nucleotides not matched to a gene: 3. This CDR3 spans 16 amino acids. The CDR3, as DNA: TGTGCCAGCAGCTTAGAGGGACAGCCTAGCAATCAGCCCCAGCATTTT. It yields the protein CASSLEGQPSNQPQHF.

The gene calls are TRBV7-3 and TRBJ2-1; no clear D. V lost 2 bases, J lost 6 bases, and 8 bases lay in between. Germline CDR1 SGHTA, CDR2 FQGTGA. The CDR3 contains 13 residues. The CDR3 nucleotides read TGTGCCAGCAGCTTATTCCAATCCAATGAGCAGTTCTTC. Translating it yields CASSLFQSNEQFF. Full variable domain (missing parts from reference TRBV7-3 and TRBJ2-1): GAGVSQTPSNKVTEKGKYVELRCDPISGHTALYWYRQSLGQGPEFLIYFQGTGAADDSGLPNDRFFAVRPEGSVSTLKIQRTERGDSAVYLCASSLFQSNEQFFGPGTRLTVL.

As to this clone: Additional DNA sequences in this sample encode the identical CDR3. This chain joins TRBV18 and TRBJ1-1; 10 bases match TRBD1. The CDR3 is made up of 14 amino acids. Germline lookup yields CDR1 KGHSH and CDR2 LQKENI. The ends lost 3 bases at V and 3 bases at J; junction bases unmatched: 1. The CDR3 DNA follows: TGTGCCAGCTCACCTGGGACAGGGGACACTGAAGCTTTCTTT. Encoded protein: CASSPGTGDTEAFF.

The chain employs TRBV19 and TRBJ2-2; the D is unclear. The CDR3 is 13 residues long. Trimming pared 5 bases from V and 5 bases from J, leaving 9 bases between. The V gene's germline CDR1 is LNHDA and CDR2 SQIVND (reference sequence). The DNA of the CDR3 is TGTGCCAGTAGTCCAGCGCTGACCGGGGAGCTGTTTTTT. Translated: CASSPALTGELFF.

The chain recombines TRBV7-2 with TRBJ2-1; 7 bases agree with TRBD1. Germline V gives CDR1 SGHTA, CDR2 FQGNSA. V was clipped by 1 base and J by 0 bases; unmatched bases: 3. The CDR3 has 16 residues. For the CDR3, the DNA is TGTGCCAGCAGCTTAGTGGACAGGCCCTCCTACAATGAGCAGTTCTTC. It yields the protein CASSLVDRPSYNEQFF.

CDR3 sequence reads: CASKRVSGGNTIYF. The DNA for the CDR3 is TGTGCCAGCAAGCGGGTTTCAGGGGGAAACACCATATATTTT. The rearrangement uses TRBV7-9 and TRBJ1-3, with D perhaps matching TRBD1 (5 bases). Germline assignment: CDR1 SEHNR and CDR2 FQNEAQ (reference sequence). This CDR3 is built from 14 residues. The V end was cut by 7 bases, the J end by 4 bases, with 14 bases between.

V is TRBV19 and J is TRBJ2-3; 7 bases map to TRBD1. The germline V gene has CDR1 LNHDA and CDR2 SQIVND (reference sequence). The CDR3 extends over 17 amino acids. The V and J ends lost 6 bases and 0 bases, in that order; junction bases with no gene match: 12. The CDR3 nucleotides read TGTGCCAGTAGCTTCCTACAGGGGAGAGGAAGCACAGATACGCAGTATTTT. Encoded protein: CASSFLQGRGSTDTQYF.

V is TRBV4-3 and J is TRBJ1-6, with 8 bases that match TRBD1. Per the germline V gene, CDR1 is LGHNA and CDR2 is YSLEER. The CDR3 covers 18 residues. V lost 0 bases, J lost 3 bases, and 7 bases stayed unmatched. The CDR3 DNA reads TGCGCCAGCAGCCAAGAGCGGCAGGGGGCTCTCTATAATTCACCCCTCCACTTT. It specifies CASSQERQGALYNSPLHF.

This chain links TRBV5-1 with TRBJ1-2; 7 bases are shared with TRBD1. This CDR3 contains 15 residues. CDR1 is SGHRS and CDR2 is YFSETQ in the germline V gene. J was trimmed by 1 base and V by 3 bases; bases with no gene match: 6. The CDR3 loop is CASSWGQLINYGYTF. CDR3 DNA sequence: TGCGCCAGCAGCTGGGGACAGCTGATTAACTATGGCTACACCTTC.

The chain combines TRBV18 with TRBJ1-4; D not resolved. The CDR3 contains 13 residues. CDR1 KGHSH and CDR2 LQKENI come from the germline V gene. V lost 3 bases, J lost 8 bases, and 10 bases lay in between. The CDR3 spells CASSPRLQEKLFF. CDR3 nucleotide sequence: TGTGCCAGCTCACCTCGCTTACAAGAAAAACTGTTTTTT.

This chain connects TRBV6-1 to TRBJ2-1; possible D gene TRBD2, 5 bases. The V end lost 5 bases, the J end lost 7 bases, and 15 bases lay between the germline ends. CDR1 and CDR2 (germline): MNHNS, SASEGT. The CDR3 sequence is 14 residues long. For the CDR3, the DNA is TGTGCCAGCAGTAACCGACGGGGAAATAATGAGCAGTTCTTC. Translation: CASSNRRGNNEQFF.

The chain employs TRBV11-1 and TRBJ2-2; 7 nucleotides agree with TRBD1. V lost 2 bases to trimming and J lost 5 bases; unmatched junction nucleotides: 5. Germline CDR1 SGHAT, CDR2 FQDESV (reference sequence). The CDR3 is 15 residues long. The CDR3 nucleotides are TGTGCCAGCAGCTTAATTTCCAGGGGGACCGGGGAGCTGTTTTTT. Amino acids: CASSLISRGTGELFF. Complete variable domain (other parts from reference TRBV11-1 and TRBJ2-2): EAEVAQSPRYKITEKSQAVAFWCDPISGHATLYWYRQILGQGPELLVQFQDESVVDDSQLPKDRFSAERLKGVDSTLKIQPAELGDSAMYLCASSLISRGTGELFFGEGSRLTVL.

The chain employs TRBV19 and TRBJ2-3; D is unclear. V was trimmed by 3 bases and J by 6 bases, leaving 7 bases between them. CDR1 is LNHDA, CDR2 SQIVND, per germline (reference sequence). This CDR3 has 12 amino acids. The CDR3 region is CASSMLYDTQYF. The CDR3 DNA sequence: TGTGCCAGTAGTATGCTCTACGATACGCAGTATTTT.

V gene TRBV9 combines with J gene TRBJ2-5, with 7 bases identical to TRBD2. Germline lookup yields CDR1 SGDLS and CDR2 YYNGEE. The CDR3 spans 15 residues. The junction had 9 bases not matched to a gene; V was cut back by 2 bases and J by 5 bases. CDR3 region: CASSVGHGREETQYF. CDR3 coding DNA: TGTGCCAGCAGCGTCGGACATGGGAGGGAGGAGACCCAGTACTTC.

This chain connects TRBV20-1 to TRBJ2-7, with TRBD1 matching over 7 bases. J gave up 4 bases and V 3 bases, and 12 bases lay outside the gene matches. The germline CDR1 and CDR2 sequences are DFQATT and SNEGSKA (reference sequence). There are 15 residues in the CDR3. The CDR3: CSASQGGISSYEQYF. The DNA of the CDR3 is TGCAGTGCTAGTCAAGGGGGCATATCGTCTTACGAGCAGTACTTC.

The V call is TRBV30, the J call TRBJ1-6; 10 nucleotides line up with TRBD1. The V gene's germline CDR1 is GTSNPN and CDR2 SVGIG (reference sequence). V lost 2 bases, J lost 9 bases, and 7 bases stayed unmatched. This CDR3 is 15 amino acids long. The CDR3 loop reads CAWSKAGQGFSPLHF. CDR3 coding DNA: TGTGCCTGGAGTAAGGCGGGACAGGGGTTTTCACCCCTCCACTTT.

A note on this clone: Other DNA sequences in the sample encode the same CDR3. The V and J genes are TRBV9 and TRBJ1-1; 7 positions match TRBD1. The CDR3 loop spans 14 amino acids. With V trimmed by 2 bases and J by 4 bases, 5 bases remained unmatched. Per germline, CDR1 SGDLS and CDR2 YYNGEE. The CDR3 protein is CASSVGPGGTEAFF. CDR3 sequence (DNA): TGTGCCAGCAGCGTGGGTCCAGGGGGCACTGAAGCTTTCTTT.

This clone was counted between two and nine times. The rearrangement links TRBV3-1 (or the pseudogene TRBV3-2) to TRBJ1-2; 7 nucleotides match TRBD1. Germline V lookup: CDR1 LGHDT, CDR2 YNNKEL (reference sequence). Losses at the gene ends were 1 base for V and 2 bases for J; bases not matched to a gene: 4. The CDR3 totals 15 residues. The CDR3 DNA sequence: TGTGCCAGCAGCCAAGTTTCGACAGGGAACTATGGCTACACCTTC. It specifies CASSQVSTGNYGYTF.

This chain connects TRBV9 to TRBJ2-2, with 11 nucleotides matching TRBD2. The ends lost 3 bases at V and 5 bases at J; junction bases unmatched: 6. Germline assignment: CDR1 SGDLS and CDR2 YYNGEE. This CDR3 region has 16 residues. The CDR3 nucleotides are TGTGCCAGCAGCGGAGGGACTAGCGGTTTAACCGGGGAGCTGTTTTTT. This translates into CASSGGTSGLTGELFF.

The table lists this clone with a count of one. The rearrangement links TRBV5-1 to TRBJ2-1; D remains unclear. CDR1 is SGHRS, CDR2 YFSETQ, per germline. The length of the CDR3 is 14 residues. Trimming removed 0 bases at V and 9 bases at J, with 13 bases between. The CDR3: CASSLGSAQFEQFF. The CDR3 DNA follows: TGCGCCAGCAGCTTGGGGTCCGCTCAGTTTGAGCAGTTCTTC. The whole variable domain, remainder taken from reference TRBV5-1 and TRBJ2-1, is KAGVTQTPRYLIKTRGQQVTLSCSPISGHRSVSWYQQTPGQGLQFLFEYFSETQRNKGNFPGRFSGRQFSNSRSEMNVSTLELGDSALYLCASSLGSAQFEQFFGPGTRLTVL.

The chain employs TRBV5-1 and TRBJ2-7; no clear D. The CDR3 sequence is 10 residues long. Trimming removed 8 bases from V and 1 base from J, with 4 bases in between. The germline V gene encodes CDR1 SGHRS and CDR2 YFSETQ. This chain's CDR3 is CARSSYEQYF. Written as DNA, the CDR3 is TGCGCCAGGTCGTCCTACGAGCAGTACTTC.

The J gene is TRBJ2-2, the V gene TRBV11-3; 9 positions agree with TRBD1. This CDR3 spans 15 amino acids. The germline V gene has CDR1 SGHNT and CDR2 YENEEA. V was clipped by 4 bases and J by 7 bases; unmatched bases: 7. The CDR3 loop reads CASSSAGTGIGELFF. Written as DNA, the CDR3 is TGTGCCAGCAGCTCCGCCGGGACAGGGATCGGGGAGCTGTTTTTT.

This clone was seen just once. The chain recombines TRBV5-1 with TRBJ1-2, with D possibly TRBD1 on 6 matching bases. The CDR3 consists of 15 residues. V was clipped by 0 bases and J by 4 bases, with 13 bases between them. The germline CDR1 and CDR2 sequences are SGHRS and YFSETQ. The CDR3 loop is CASSLEDSPSYGYTF. The CDR3 nucleotides are TGCGCCAGCAGCTTGGAGGACAGCCCGAGCTATGGCTACACCTTC.